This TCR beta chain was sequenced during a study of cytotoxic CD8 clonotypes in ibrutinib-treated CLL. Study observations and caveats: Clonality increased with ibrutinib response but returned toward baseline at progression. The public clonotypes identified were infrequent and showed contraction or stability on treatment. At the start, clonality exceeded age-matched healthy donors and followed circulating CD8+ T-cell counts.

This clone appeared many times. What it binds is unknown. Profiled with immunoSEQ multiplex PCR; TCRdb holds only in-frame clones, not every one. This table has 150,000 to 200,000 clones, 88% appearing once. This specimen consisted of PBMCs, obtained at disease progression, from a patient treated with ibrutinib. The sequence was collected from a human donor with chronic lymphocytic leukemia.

The CDR3 loop reads CAISDREEQYF. The CDR3 DNA sequence: TGTGCCATCAGTGATCGGGAGGAGCAGTACTTC. V gene TRBV10-3 combines with J gene TRBJ2-7; possible D gene TRBD2, 6 bases. The ends were cut back, 3 bases at V and 7 bases at J, with 7 bases in the middle. The CDR3 extends over 11 amino acids. CDR1 is ENHRY and CDR2 is SYGVKD in the germline V gene.